The 27 T cell receptor beta chains in this list originate from one sample, sequenced in a study of human CD8 memory T cell subsets. UMI-labeled 5' RACE was used to make TCR beta libraries. Each CDR3 protein gets one entry in TCRdb, which reprocessed the 5' RACE reads and gives no DNA. In total, the table holds around 3,500 distinct CDR3 sequences. Sequenced sample: CD8+ effector memory T cells (TEM) sorted from PBMCs. Sample subset: effector memory CD8 T cells, CCR7- CD45RO+ CD95+. The receptors derive from a human donor in good health.

The chain carries TRBV5-4 and TRBJ2-1; TCRdb reports TRBD2, a call that lacks DNA to check it against. In germline, CDR1 is SGHNT, CDR2 YYREEE (reference sequence). This CDR3 is built from 11 residues. The CDR3 loop reads CASSLGETKFF. Full variable domain (remainder filled in from reference TRBV5-4 and TRBJ2-1): ETGVTQSPTHLIKTRGQQVTLRCSSQSGHNTVSWYQQALGQGPQFIFQYYREEENGRGNFPPRFSGLQFPNYSSELNVNALELDDSALYLCASSLGETKFFGPGTRLTVL.

The chain joins TRBV10-1 to TRBJ2-1; the D gene TCRdb calls, TRBD2, cannot be checked with no DNA. Germline CDR1 is WNHNN and CDR2 is SYGVQD (reference sequence). The CDR3 is 13 residues long. This chain's CDR3 is CASSASQSWEQFF.

This clonotype is labeled large based on frequency. V is TRBV11-2 and J is TRBJ1-1; TCRdb proposes TRBD1, but this gene call is untestable without DNA. The CDR3 contains 12 residues. Germline V CDR1 and CDR2: SGHAT, FQNNGV. The CDR3 sequence: CASSSGPTEAFF.

This chain uses TRBV29-1 with TRBJ2-7; TCRdb calls TRBD2, which cannot be checked without DNA. The CDR3 length is 20 residues. Germline lookup yields CDR1 SQVTM and CDR2 ANQGSEA. The CDR3 protein is CSVEATSGRAGPHYGYEQYF.

Measured by frequency, this clonotype is medium-sized. V gene TRBV2 combines with J gene TRBJ2-2; TCRdb designates TRBD2, a call that cannot be tested without DNA. CDR1 is SNHLY and CDR2 is FYNNEI in the germline V gene. The CDR3 has 16 residues. The CDR3 sequence: CASSERIAGWAGELFF.

The chain employs TRBV12-3 or TRBV12-4 and TRBJ2-1; TCRdb's assignment of TRBD2 cannot be checked, as there is no DNA. This CDR3 is 17 amino acids long. CDR3 amino acids: CASKPTGSGRFMNEQFF.

The V and J genes are TRBV19 and TRBJ2-7; TCRdb returns TRBD2, unconfirmable since there is no DNA. CDR1 is LNHDA and CDR2 is SQIVND in the germline V gene (reference sequence). The CDR3 consists of 15 residues. CDR3 protein: CASSASGLVSYEQYF.

This sequence joins TRBV7-2 and TRBJ2-3; TCRdb selects TRBD1, and the lack of DNA leaves this call unchecked. The CDR3 is 16 residues long. Germline CDR1 is SGHTA and CDR2 is FQGNSA. This CDR3 is CASSYLGGTPPDTQYF. Combining the CDR3 with reference TRBV7-2 and TRBJ2-3 gives the whole variable domain GAGVSQSPSNKVTEKGKDVELRCDPISGHTALYWYRQSLGQGLEFLIYFQGNSAPDKSGLPSDRFSAERTGGSVSTLTIQRTQQEDSAVYLCASSYLGGTPPDTQYFGPGTRLTVL.

The chain is built from TRBV19 and TRBJ2-2; TCRdb proposes TRBD1, but this gene call is untestable without DNA. CDR3 length equals 12 residues. Germline-derived CDR1 and CDR2 are LNHDA and SQIVND (reference sequence). CDR3 in amino acids: CATGQGAGELFF. Combining the CDR3 with reference TRBV19 and TRBJ2-2 gives the whole variable domain DGGITQSPKYLFRKEGQNVTLSCEQNLNHDAMYWYRQDPGQGLRLIYYSQIVNDFQKGDIAEGYSVSREKKESFPLTVTSAQKNPTAFYLCATGQGAGELFFGEGSRLTVL.

The V call is TRBV7-9, the J call TRBJ2-7. Germline CDR1 is SEHNR and CDR2 is FQNEAQ (reference sequence). CDR3 length: 13 residues. The CDR3 sequence is CASSHSESYEQYF.

The chain couples TRBV20-1 to TRBJ2-1; lacking DNA, the TRBD2 call made by TCRdb goes unchecked. There are 14 residues in the CDR3. The germline V gene encodes CDR1 DFQATT and CDR2 SNEGSKA (reference sequence). The CDR3 region is CSASGTSQNNEQFF.

The V and J genes are TRBV6-2 or TRBV6-3 and TRBJ1-1. This CDR3 contains 14 residues. Germline lookup yields CDR1 MNHEY and CDR2 SVGEGT. The CDR3 reads CASSYSMTGTEAFF.

This chain connects TRBV27 to TRBJ2-1; with no DNA, the TCRdb D assignment of TRBD2 cannot be verified. CDR1 MNHEY and CDR2 SMNVEV come from the germline V gene (reference sequence). The CDR3 loop spans 17 amino acids. The CDR3 is CASSPILADPGIDEQFF.

The gene calls are TRBV29-1 and TRBJ2-3; TCRdb gives TRBD2 as the D gene, but with no DNA this cannot be confirmed. The CDR3 totals 15 residues. Germline CDR1 is SQVTM and CDR2 is ANQGSEA. CDR3 sequence reads: CSANGLAGGADTQYF.

The gene calls are TRBV12-3 or TRBV12-4 and TRBJ2-7; the D call from TCRdb, TRBD2, cannot be confirmed without DNA. There are 16 residues in the CDR3. CDR3 residues: CASSPLSGTSPYEQYF.

The chain combines TRBV19 with TRBJ2-2; absent DNA, TCRdb's TRBD2 call cannot be checked. This CDR3 is built from 13 residues. CDR1 is LNHDA and CDR2 is SQIVND in the germline V gene (reference sequence). This CDR3 reads CASRAGEDGELFF.

By frequency, this clonotype is large. V gene TRBV12-3 or TRBV12-4 combines with J gene TRBJ1-1. There are 13 residues in the CDR3. This CDR3 reads CASSLGPNTEAFF.

The J gene is TRBJ2-3, the V gene TRBV21-1; TCRdb names TRBD2, which stays unverified in the absence of DNA. TRBV21-1 is labeled a pseudogene. CDR3 length equals 18 residues. The CDR3 reads CASRGPGTSGDYTDTQYF.

The rearrangement joins TRBV11-2 to TRBJ2-3; absent DNA, TCRdb's TRBD2 call cannot be checked. The V gene's germline CDR1 is SGHAT and CDR2 FQNNGV. The CDR3 has 16 amino acids. The CDR3 here is CASSVVLGGLADTQYF.

Judged by frequency, this clonotype is medium-sized. The chain couples TRBV12-3 or TRBV12-4 to TRBJ1-1. The CDR3 sequence is 15 residues long. The chain's CDR3 is CASSFGLDHATEAFF.

The CDR3 reads CASSQDMRDDYQETQYF. This chain connects TRBV3-1 to TRBJ2-5; TCRdb returns TRBD1, unconfirmable since there is no DNA. Looked up from germline, CDR1 is LGHDT and CDR2 is YNNKEL (reference sequence). This CDR3 comprises 17 residues.

This rearrangement joins TRBV27 to TRBJ2-3; the D call from TCRdb, TRBD2, cannot be confirmed without DNA. CDR1 is MNHEY, CDR2 SMNVEV, per germline (reference sequence). The CDR3 covers 11 residues. CDR3 loop: CASSFEGTQYF.

Judged by frequency, this clonotype is medium-sized. V and J are TRBV7-9 and TRBJ1-2; TCRdb calls TRBD1, which cannot be checked without DNA. In germline, CDR1 is SEHNR, CDR2 FQNEAQ (reference sequence). CDR3 size: 15 residues. CDR3: CASSLTGESYYGYTF. Complete variable domain (other parts from reference TRBV7-9 and TRBJ1-2): DTGVSQNPRHKITKRGQNVTFRCDPISEHNRLYWYRQTLGQGPEFLTYFQNEAQLEKSRLLSDRFSAERPKGSFSTLEIQRTEQGDSAMYLCASSLTGESYYGYTFGSGTRLTVV.

This clonotype is medium-sized by frequency. This chain connects TRBV20-1 to TRBJ2-1; lacking DNA, the TRBD2 call made by TCRdb goes unchecked. Germline V gives CDR1 DFQATT, CDR2 SNEGSKA (reference sequence). The CDR3 covers 12 residues. The CDR3 protein is CSARERENEQFF.

CDR3: CASRSGLDAEQFF. The chain combines TRBV2 with TRBJ2-1; absent DNA, TCRdb's TRBD2 call cannot be checked. The CDR3 runs 13 residues. The germline CDR1 and CDR2 sequences are SNHLY and FYNNEI.

This clonotype is medium-sized (0.01 to 0.1%) by frequency. The chain links TRBV11-3 to TRBJ2-1; there is no DNA to check the TCRdb D call of TRBD1. CDR1 is SGHNT and CDR2 is YENEEA in the germline V gene. The CDR3 is made up of 13 amino acids. The CDR3 protein is CASSLTSGAEQFF.

Frequency places this clonotype as medium-sized (0.01 to 0.1%). V usage is TRBV3-1 and J usage is TRBJ2-1; checking the TCRdb D call of TRBD1 is not possible without DNA. CDR3 length: 16 amino acids. CDR1 and CDR2 from the germline V gene are LGHDT and YNNKEL (reference sequence). CDR3 protein: CASSQEGENAYNEQFF.